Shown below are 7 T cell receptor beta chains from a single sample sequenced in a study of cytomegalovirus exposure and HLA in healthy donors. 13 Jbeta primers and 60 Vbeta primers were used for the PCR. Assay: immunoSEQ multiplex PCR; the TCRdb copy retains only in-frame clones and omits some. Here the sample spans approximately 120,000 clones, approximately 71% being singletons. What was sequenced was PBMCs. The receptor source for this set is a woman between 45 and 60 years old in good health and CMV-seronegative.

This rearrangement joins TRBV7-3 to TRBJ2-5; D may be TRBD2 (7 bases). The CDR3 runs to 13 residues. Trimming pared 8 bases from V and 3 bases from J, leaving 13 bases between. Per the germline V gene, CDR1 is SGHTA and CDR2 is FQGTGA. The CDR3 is CASARGGEETQYF. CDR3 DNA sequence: TGTGCCAGCGCGAGGGGGGGGGAAGAGACCCAGTACTTC.

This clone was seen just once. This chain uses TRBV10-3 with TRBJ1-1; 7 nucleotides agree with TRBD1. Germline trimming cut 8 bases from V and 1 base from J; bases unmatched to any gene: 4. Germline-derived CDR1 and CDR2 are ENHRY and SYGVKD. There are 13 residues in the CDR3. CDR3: CAIGGQSNTEAFF. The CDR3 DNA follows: TGTGCCATCGGGGGACAGTCGAACACTGAAGCTTTCTTT.

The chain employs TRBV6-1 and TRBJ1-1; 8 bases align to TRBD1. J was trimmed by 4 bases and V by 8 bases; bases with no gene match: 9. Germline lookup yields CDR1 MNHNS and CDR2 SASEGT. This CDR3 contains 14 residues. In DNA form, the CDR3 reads TGTGCCAGCGGGAGGACAGGGCAGGCCACTGAAGCTTTCTTT. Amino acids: CASGRTGQATEAFF.

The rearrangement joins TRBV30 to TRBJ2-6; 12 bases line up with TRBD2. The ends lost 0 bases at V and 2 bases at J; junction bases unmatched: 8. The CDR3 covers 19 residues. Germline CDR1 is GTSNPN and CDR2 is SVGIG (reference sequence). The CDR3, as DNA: TGTGCCTGGAGTGTCAAGCCTAGCGGGAGGGCCGCTGGGGCCAACGTCCTGACTTTC. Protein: CAWSVKPSGRAAGANVLTF. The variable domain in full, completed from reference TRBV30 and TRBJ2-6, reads SQTIHQWPATLVQPVGSPLSLECTVEGTSNPNLYWYRQAAGRGLQLLFYSVGIGQISSEVPQNLSASRPQDRQFILSSKKLLLSDSGFYLCAWSVKPSGRAAGANVLTFGAGSRLTVL.

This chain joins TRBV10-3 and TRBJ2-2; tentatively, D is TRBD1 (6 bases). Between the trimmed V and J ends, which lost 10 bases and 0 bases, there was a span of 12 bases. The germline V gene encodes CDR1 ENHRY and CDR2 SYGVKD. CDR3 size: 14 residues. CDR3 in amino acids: CATRDTANTGELFF. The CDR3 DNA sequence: TGTGCCACCAGGGACACCGCGAACACCGGGGAGCTGTTTTTT.

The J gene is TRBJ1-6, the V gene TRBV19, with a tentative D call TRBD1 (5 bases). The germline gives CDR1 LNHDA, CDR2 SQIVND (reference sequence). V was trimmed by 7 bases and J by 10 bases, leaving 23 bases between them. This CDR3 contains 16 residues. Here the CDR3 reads CASNSPRDSRGSPLHF. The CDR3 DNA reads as TGTGCCAGTAACTCCCCCCGGGACTCCCGAGGGTCACCCCTCCACTTT.

CDR3 residues: CASSHEKNTGELFF. The CDR3 DNA follows: TGCGCCAGCAGCCACGAGAAGAACACCGGGGAGCTGTTTTTT. The chain has TRBV4-3 and TRBJ2-2; D remains unclear. Trimming pared 3 bases from V and 1 base from J, leaving 6 bases between. The CDR3 loop spans 14 amino acids. Germline CDR1 is LGHNA and CDR2 is YSLEER.